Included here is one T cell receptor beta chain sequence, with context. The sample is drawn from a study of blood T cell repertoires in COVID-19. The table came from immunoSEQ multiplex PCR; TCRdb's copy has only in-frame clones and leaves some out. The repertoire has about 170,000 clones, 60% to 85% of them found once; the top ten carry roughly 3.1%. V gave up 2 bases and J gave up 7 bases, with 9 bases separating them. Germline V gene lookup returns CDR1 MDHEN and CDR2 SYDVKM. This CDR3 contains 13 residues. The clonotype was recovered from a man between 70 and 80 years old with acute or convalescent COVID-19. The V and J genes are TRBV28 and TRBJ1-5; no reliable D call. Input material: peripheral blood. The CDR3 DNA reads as TGTGCCAGCAGTTTAACGGGTTACCAGCCCCAGCATTTT. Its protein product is CASSLTGYQPQHF. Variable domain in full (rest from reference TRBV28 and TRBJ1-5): DVKVTQSSRYLVKRTGEKVFLECVQDMDHENMFWYRQDPGLGLRLIYFSYDVKMKEKGDIPEGYSVSREKKERFSLILESASTNQTSMYLCASSLTGYQPQHFGDGTRLSIL.